This paragraph covers one T cell receptor (beta chain) sequence. This clone has a handful of counts. There is no known antigen for this receptor. Base qualities are not at hand, and no much larger clone is one base apart. TCRbeta CDR3 regions were amplified from genomic DNA using the immunoSEQ Assay, a bias-controlled multiplex PCR. Per the source publication's procedure: The number of nucleated cells in each sample was estimated by amplification of reference gene primers within the assay. To quantify the absolute abundance of each unique TCRbeta CDR3 rearrangement, sequence reads were collapsed and filtered. For each sample, productive Simpson clonality was calculated as the square root of Simpson's diversity index across productive rearrangements. TCRdb obtained this table from immuneACCESS and retained in-frame rearrangements with V and J assigned. These tables miss some clones; where compared with another copy, unresolved V genes account for less than half of the shortfall, and the remainder is unexplained. The DNA was the basis for D and trimming; V, J and clone size are from that table. This sample has fewer than 350,000 clones in its table, and about 90% of those were observed once. The top ten clonotypes cover just over 1% of the sample.

This sample is drawn from a study of blood T cell repertoires in COVID-19 (dated by TCRdb to the early 2020s). Turning to the overall study: The collaborator samples originated in the United States, Italy and Spain and spanned the acute and convalescent phases of COVID-19. The prospective study material was composed of cDNA or gDNA derived from T cells, B-cell-depleted T cells, or PBMCs. Deeply sampled blood TCRbeta repertoires from subjects exposed to, actively infected with, or recovered from COVID-19 were included in the dataset. The repertoires were made available in a free public database intended to serve as a resource for research on the immune response to SARS-CoV-2. The samples were drawn from the first 160 participants of the ongoing ImmuneRACE study and from roughly 1,300 subjects provided by 6 global collaborators. Nearly every sample came with metadata listing a de-identified subject ID, COVID-19 status, age in years and sex. Where HLA class I and class II types were available, the types were taken from metadata supplied by the sample provider, not from assay-based typing. Findings and caveats that apply to the study as a whole: The amount of clinical and demographic metadata varied by source and participant and was provided uncurated.

Participants in the prospective study were enrolled through a virtual design, were aged 18 to 89 years, and lived in about two dozen United States geographic areas. In the prospective study, participants were assigned to cohorts based on the clinical history participants reported in a screening survey and a study questionnaire. Exposed participants had been in contact with someone with a PCR-confirmed or clinician-diagnosed COVID-19 case within 2 weeks of study entry. Mobile phlebotomists in the prospective study collected whole blood, serum and a nasopharyngeal or oropharyngeal swab from every participant. Prospective study participants could optionally give additional blood draws and questionnaires over an approximately two-month period. Before DNA extraction, blood samples from the prospective study were shipped at room temperature or frozen. Relative to germline, V is missing 2 bases and J is missing 6 bases, with 3 bases of the junction outside any gene match. The germline V gene (reference sequence) sets CDR1 to MNHEY and CDR2 to SMNVEV. Counted from cysteine to phenylalanine, this CDR3 has 14 amino acids. Left in the record is the CDR3 DNA by itself, 42 bases read in frame from the first base.

This receptor was obtained from a young woman who had been exposed to COVID-19. The sequence is built from TRBV27 and TRBJ1-5; 8 central nucleotides agree with TRBD1. The sequencing input was PBMCs or T cells enriched from blood (not recorded which). The DNA sequence is as follows: TGTGCCAGCAGTTTAGACGGACAGGGTCAGCCCCAGCATTTT. Its amino acids are CASSLDGQGQPQHF.